These 9 T cell receptor beta chains were all obtained from the same sample, sequenced in a study of blood T cell repertoires in COVID-19. Assay used: immunoSEQ multiplex PCR; TCRdb lists only in-frame clones, some missing. In the table there are about 95,000 clones, 65% to 85% of which are singletons. Source material: peripheral blood. The receptors stem from a man older than 75 with active or convalescent COVID-19.

The J gene is TRBJ2-7, the V gene TRBV5-1; a possible D gene is TRBD2 (7 bases). Germline-derived CDR1 and CDR2 are SGHRS and YFSETQ. Trimming pared 4 bases from V and 4 bases from J, leaving 15 bases between. The CDR3 covers 14 residues. The CDR3 reads CASSIGGARYEQYF. The CDR3 region has the DNA TGCGCCAGCAGCATTGGGGGGGCACGGTACGAGCAGTACTTC.

In this sample, this clone turned up a few times. As DNA, the CDR3 is TGTGCCTGGAGTGTTAAAGCGAACTATGGCTACACCTTC. It codes for CAWSVKANYGYTF. V usage is TRBV30 and J usage is TRBJ1-2; D is ambiguous. V gave up 0 bases and J gave up 2 bases, with 7 bases separating them. The CDR3 has 13 amino acids. Germline V gives CDR1 GTSNPN, CDR2 SVGIG (reference sequence).

This rearrangement joins TRBV7-9 to TRBJ2-2, with 8 bases identical to TRBD1. Germline V gene sequence: CDR1 SEHNR, CDR2 FQNEAQ (reference sequence). The CDR3 has 14 amino acids. V dropped 5 bases and J dropped 6; count of bases not matched to a gene: 5. The CDR3 region is CASSRQGLSGELFF. The DNA for the CDR3 is TGTGCCAGCAGCCGACAGGGGTTGTCCGGGGAGCTGTTTTTT.

The rearrangement joins TRBV18 to TRBJ2-7; 10 bases are a match to TRBD1. Trimming took 0 bases from V and 1 from J; bases not matched to a gene: 0. The CDR3 has 15 amino acids. From germline, CDR1 is KGHSH and CDR2 LQKENI. The CDR3 region has the DNA TGTGCCAGCTCACCACCGGGACAGGGGTCCTACGAGCAGTACTTC. Protein sequence: CASSPPGQGSYEQYF.

The chain employs TRBV14 and TRBJ1-5; D possibly corresponds to TRBD1 (5 bases). Germline assignment: CDR1 SGHDN and CDR2 FVKESK. This CDR3 has 13 amino acids. V shed 2 bases and J shed 4 bases, with 6 bases lying between them. CDR3 in amino acids: CASSQSGNQPQHF. CDR3 nucleotides: TGTGCCAGCAGCCAATCAGGGAATCAGCCCCAGCATTTT.

This clone was seen only a few times. The CDR3 region has the DNA TGTGCCAGCTCACCAGCCGGGACAACGAATCAGCCCCAGCATTTT. Translation: CASSPAGTTNQPQHF. The V and J genes are TRBV18 and TRBJ1-5, with D possibly matching TRBD1 (6 bases). The CDR3 extends over 15 amino acids. CDR1 is KGHSH, CDR2 LQKENI, per germline. V was shortened by 2 bases and J by 4 bases, with 12 bases between the two germline ends.

The rearrangement joins TRBV18 to TRBJ1-1; 8 bases map to TRBD1. Trimming took 4 bases from V and 2 from J; bases not matched to a gene: 6. Germline V lookup: CDR1 KGHSH, CDR2 LQKENI. CDR3 length: 15 residues. CDR3 in amino acids: CASSLGQGPNTEAFF. CDR3 DNA: TGTGCCAGCTCACTAGGACAGGGCCCCAACACTGAAGCTTTCTTT.

CDR3 nucleotide sequence: TGCGCCAGCAGCTCCGGGGGACAGGGGCTTGATACGCAGTATTTT. It yields the protein CASSSGGQGLDTQYF. The gene calls are TRBV5-1 and TRBJ2-3; 10 bases are shared with TRBD1. Germline V gene sequence: CDR1 SGHRS, CDR2 YFSETQ. The V and J ends lost 3 bases and 6 bases, in that order; junction bases with no gene match: 7. CDR3 size: 15 residues.

This chain links TRBV5-1 with TRBJ2-3; 8 bases align to TRBD1. CDR1 is SGHRS and CDR2 is YFSETQ in the germline V gene. Trimming cost V 4 bases and J 5 bases; bases outside gene matches: 6. This CDR3 contains 14 residues. CDR3 DNA sequence: TGCGCCAGCAGCATGGACAGGGTTCAAGATACGCAGTATTTT. Its translation: CASSMDRVQDTQYF.